These T cell receptor beta chains were read from a single sample in a study of blood T cell repertoires in COVID-19. The data were produced by immunoSEQ multiplex PCR, yet TCRdb's version contains in-frame clones alone and is incomplete. The table includes about 78,000 clones, about 89% detected once. Input material: peripheral blood. The receptors originated from a woman aged 55-69 years with acute or convalescent COVID-19. Both conserved end residues are part of each CDR3. A D gene is named only where the DNA matches it firmly. Expanded clones get a size class; other rows say once, few or many, or leave the size out.

V gene: TRBV6-1; J gene: TRBJ1-2; clone size: .; D gene: TRBD1; CDR3 DNA: TGTGCCAGCAGTGAACAAGGGGACAGCTATGGCTACACCTTC; CDR3 protein: CASSEQGDSYGYTF
V gene: TRBV27; J gene: TRBJ2-7; clone size: .; D gene: TRBD2; CDR3 DNA: TGTGCCAGCAGTCCGGGGACTAGCGGGGGCAAAGGGCAGTACTTC; CDR3 protein: CASSPGTSGGKGQYF
V gene: TRBV6-4; J gene: TRBJ1-1; clone size: .; D gene: .; CDR3 DNA: TGTGCCAGCAGTGATTTGGACACGAACACTGAAGCTTTCTTT; CDR3 protein: CASSDLDTNTEAFF
V gene: TRBV3-1/TRBV3-2; J gene: TRBJ2-1; clone size: .; D gene: .; CDR3 DNA: TGTGCCAGCAGCCAGACTTTAAGCTACAATGAGCAGTTCTTC; CDR3 protein: CASSQTLSYNEQFF
V gene: TRBV19; J gene: TRBJ2-1; clone size: .; D gene: TRBD2; CDR3 DNA: TGTGCCAGTATGCGAGCGGGGAGCTCCTACAATGAGCAGTTCTTC; CDR3 protein: CASMRAGSSYNEQFF
V gene: TRBV3-1/TRBV3-2; J gene: TRBJ2-1; clone size: .; D gene: TRBD2; CDR3 DNA: TGTGCCAGCAGCCAAGGACTAGCGGGAGTAGGCGAGCAGTTCTTC; CDR3 protein: CASSQGLAGVGEQFF
V gene: TRBV6-5; J gene: TRBJ2-7; clone size: once; D gene: TRBD1; CDR3 DNA: TGTGCCAGCAGCAGACAGGGGGGGGAGCAGTACTTC; CDR3 protein: CASSRQGGEQYF
V gene: TRBV5-1; J gene: TRBJ2-1; clone size: .; D gene: .; CDR3 DNA: TGCGCCAGCAGCTTGGCCGGGACATACTCCTACAATGAGCAGTTCTTC; CDR3 protein: CASSLAGTYSYNEQFF
V gene: TRBV19; J gene: TRBJ1-3; clone size: .; D gene: .; CDR3 DNA: TGTGCCAGTAAAAACCAACAGGATTCAAACACCATATATTTT; CDR3 protein: CASKNQQDSNTIYF
V gene: TRBV7-3; J gene: TRBJ2-5; clone size: once; D gene: TRBD1; CDR3 DNA: TGTGCCAGCACCAGCCGGGGACAGCCTTGGTCAGAGACCCAGTACTTC; CDR3 protein: CASTSRGQPWSETQYF
V gene: TRBV29-1; J gene: TRBJ2-5; clone size: .; D gene: TRBD2; CDR3 DNA: TGCAGCGTTGAATTAGCGGGAGAAGGGGAGACCCAGTACTTC; CDR3 protein: CSVELAGEGETQYF
V gene: TRBV11-1; J gene: TRBJ2-3; clone size: .; D gene: .; CDR3 DNA: TGTGCCAGCAGCAATACAGGGACGGGCACAGATACGCAGTATTTT; CDR3 protein: CASSNTGTGTDTQYF
V gene: TRBV25-1; J gene: TRBJ2-1; clone size: .; D gene: TRBD1; CDR3 DNA: TGTGCCAGCAGTGAAATGGCCCCCGGGGACAGGGGGCGCAATGAGCAGTTCTTC; CDR3 protein: CASSEMAPGDRGRNEQFF
V gene: TRBV7-9; J gene: TRBJ2-2; clone size: .; D gene: TRBD1; CDR3 DNA: TGTGCCAGCAGCCCGGGACAGGGGCCCGGGGAGCTGTTTTTT; CDR3 protein: CASSPGQGPGELFF
V gene: TRBV14; J gene: TRBJ1-1; clone size: few; D gene: .; CDR3 DNA: TGTGCCAGCAGCCAAGATCTAAGCGGGAGGTCTGAAGCTTTCTTT; CDR3 protein: CASSQDLSGRSEAFF
V gene: TRBV5-1; J gene: TRBJ2-1; clone size: .; D gene: TRBD1; CDR3 DNA: TGCGCCAGCAGCTTGGGGACAGGGGGCCACAATGAGCAGTTCTTC; CDR3 protein: CASSLGTGGHNEQFF